These 8 T cell receptor beta chains were sequenced from one sample in a study of control samples from healthy donors and cancer patients. Sequencing was performed with immunoSEQ multiplex PCR; in TCRdb, only in-frame clones are kept and a portion is missing. The sample lists some 130,000 clones, 88% occurring once. Sequenced: blood. The receptors here all came from a middle-aged man in good health.

This clone has a single count. The chain couples TRBV7-9 to TRBJ2-7; weak D call: TRBD1 (5 bases). V lost 1 base, J lost 5 bases, and 15 bases lay in between. The CDR3 contains 15 residues. Germline V gene data show CDR1 as SEHNR and CDR2 as FQNEAQ (reference sequence). The CDR3 region has the DNA TGTGCCAGCAGCTTAGGACAGACCTCTAGGGACGAGCAGTACTTC. Encoded protein: CASSLGQTSRDEQYF.

The gene calls are TRBV29-1 and TRBJ2-1; TRBD2 matches 14 bases. V dropped 7 bases and J dropped 3; count of bases not matched to a gene: 2. The CDR3 loop spans 14 amino acids. Looked up from germline, CDR1 is SQVTM and CDR2 is ANQGSEA. CDR3 sequence (DNA): TGCAGCGGAGGGACTAGCGGGGGCTACAATGAGCAGTTCTTC. It is translated as CSGGTSGGYNEQFF.

The chain couples TRBV3-1 (or the pseudogene TRBV3-2) to TRBJ2-4; 12 nucleotides line up with TRBD2. The CDR3 is made up of 19 amino acids. The germline gives CDR1 LGHDT, CDR2 YNNKEL (reference sequence). The ends lost 4 bases at V and 1 base at J; junction bases unmatched: 11. The CDR3 protein is CASSPLLAGGPWAKNIQYF. The CDR3 nucleotides read TGTGCCAGCAGCCCCCTACTAGCGGGGGGCCCCTGGGCCAAAAACATTCAGTACTTC.

This clone appeared a few times. The chain employs TRBV30 and TRBJ1-1; TRBD1 is a possible D gene (5 bases). Between the trimmed V and J ends, which lost 0 bases and 0 bases, there was a span of 11 bases. Germline V lookup: CDR1 GTSNPN, CDR2 SVGIG (reference sequence). This CDR3 has 15 residues. The CDR3 DNA sequence: TGTGCCTGGAGTGTGGGGGGGAACATGAACACTGAAGCTTTCTTT. Its translation is CAWSVGGNMNTEAFF.

The chain carries TRBV6-1 and TRBJ1-4, with D tentatively TRBD1 (5 bases). This CDR3 spans 15 amino acids. V lost 2 bases and J lost 4, with 11 bases in between. Germline CDR1 MNHNS, CDR2 SASEGT. CDR3 nucleotide sequence: TGTGCCAGCAGTGAACGGTCAGGGATTAATGAAAAACTGTTTTTT. Protein product: CASSERSGINEKLFF.

The sample holds a few counts of this clone. The V call is TRBV5-6, the J call TRBJ1-6; D ambiguous. Per the germline V gene, CDR1 is SGHDT and CDR2 is YYEEEE. V gave up 1 base and J gave up 7 bases, with 6 bases separating them. This CDR3 has 13 residues. This CDR3 is CASSLQTNSPLHF. The CDR3 DNA is TGTGCCAGCAGCTTGCAAACCAATTCACCCCTCCACTTT.

This chain joins TRBV7-8 and TRBJ1-5; D is undetermined. Per the germline V gene, CDR1 is SGHVS and CDR2 is FQNEAQ. CDR3 size: 12 residues. V was shortened by 2 bases and J by 6 bases, with 5 bases between the two germline ends. CDR3 bases: TGTGCCAGCAGCTTAATTGGTCAGCCCCAGCATTTT. Translated, it gives CASSLIGQPQHF.

This clone occurred a few times. The gene calls are TRBV30 and TRBJ2-7; 9 bases line up with TRBD2. From germline, CDR1 is GTSNPN and CDR2 SVGIG (reference sequence). The CDR3 contains 14 residues. J was trimmed by 0 bases and V by 2 bases; bases with no gene match: 2. In DNA form, the CDR3 reads TGTGCCTGGAGTATAGCGGGGGTCTCCTACGAGCAGTACTTC. Residues: CAWSIAGVSYEQYF.